These 23 T cell receptor beta chains came from one sample sequenced in a study of Graves' ophthalmopathy and Graves' hyperthyroidism (dated by TCRdb to between 2018 and 2020). The sequencer listed for this sample is Illumina HiSeq 2000. For repertoire sequencing, the TCR beta CDR3 regions were amplified from RNA transcripts. The first round of RT-PCR was done with HTBI primers and the Qiagen OneStep RT-PCR kit, and was followed by a second round of multiplex PCR, then size selection and purification. TCRdb itself trimmed the public reads at Q25 with fastp, ran MiXCR and retained productive beta chains. Each record represents a unique CDR3 protein, reported with the most common genes and DNA among its rows. Present in this sample are almost 750,000 distinct CDR3 sequences, around 40% of which were seen just once. Approximately 43% of the sample is held by the ten biggest clonotypes. Input material: peripheral blood. These receptors originate from an adult man with Graves' ophthalmopathy.

This chain links TRBV7-9 with TRBJ1-4, with D perhaps TRBD1 (6 bases). Trimming pared 5 bases from V and 2 bases from J, leaving 12 bases between. This CDR3 has 15 residues. Per the germline V gene, CDR1 is SEHNR and CDR2 is FQNEAQ (reference sequence). DNA for the CDR3: TGTGCCAGCAGCCTCATGGGGGCTACTAATGAAAAACTGTTTTTT. Protein: CASSLMGATNEKLFF.

A word on this clonotype: Possible read error: a much larger clone is one base away. CDR3 sequence reads: CASSGTSGDNYGHTF. CDR3 sequence (DNA): TGTGCCAGCAGCGGTACGTCCGGGGACAACTATGGCCACACCTTC. This chain joins TRBV9 and TRBJ1-2; weak D call: TRBD1 (6 bases). The germline gives CDR1 SGDLS, CDR2 YYNGEE. The CDR3 extends over 15 amino acids. Drawing the rest from reference TRBV9 and TRBJ1-2, the complete variable domain is DSGVTQTPKHLITATGQRVTLRCSPRSGDLSVYWYQQSLDQGLQFLIQYYNGEERAKGNILERFSAQQFPDLHSELNLSSLELGDSALYFCASSGTSGDNYGHTFGSGTRLTVV.

CDR3 residues: CASSLGREEKLLTQYF. As DNA, the CDR3 is TGTGCCAGCAGCTTGGGGAGGGAGGAAAAACTGTTGACCCAGTACTTC. The chain has TRBV5-6 and TRBJ2-5, with D possibly being TRBD2 (6 bases). Trimming took 0 bases from V and 7 from J, leaving 19 bases between them. Germline V gene data show CDR1 as SGHDT and CDR2 as YYEEEE. This CDR3 has 16 amino acids. The full variable domain, with the rest looked up from reference TRBV5-6 and TRBJ2-5, is DAGVTQSPTHLIKTRGQQVTLRCSPKSGHDTVSWYQQALGQGPQFIFQYYEEEERQRGNFPDRFSGHQFPNYSSELNVNALLLGDSALYLCASSLGREEKLLTQYFGPGTRLLVL.

V gene TRBV4-1 combines with J gene TRBJ1-1; the D gene is possibly TRBD1 (5 bases). Germline V lookup: CDR1 MGHRA, CDR2 YSYEKL. V shed 4 bases and J shed 2 bases, with 14 bases lying between them. CDR3 length: 15 residues. The CDR3 DNA reads TGCGCCAGCAGCCGGATAATAGGGGATAACACTGAAGCTTTCTTT. Its translation: CASSRIIGDNTEAFF.

The chain is built from TRBV10-3 and TRBJ2-7; the D gene is possibly TRBD2 (5 bases). Germline V lookup: CDR1 ENHRY, CDR2 SYGVKD. This CDR3 contains 14 residues. Trimming took off 0 bases at V and 3 bases at J, with 9 bases between the two ends. The CDR3 sequence is CAISESRAVYEQYF. The CDR3 bases are TGTGCCATCAGTGAGTCGAGGGCAGTCTACGAGCAGTACTTC.

V usage is TRBV11-2 and J usage is TRBJ1-2; no clear D gene. The CDR3 is 13 residues long. Trimming removed 0 bases from V and 7 bases from J, with 9 bases in between. Germline CDR1 and CDR2: SGHAT and FQNNGV. In DNA, the CDR3 is TGTGCCAGCAGCTTAGAAGCTGCGGCTGGCTACACCTTC. Amino acid sequence: CASSLEAAAGYTF.

Of note for this clonotype: Mismatch with germline at one junction end may stem from a read error. The chain's CDR3 is CASRIGTWGGGSYGYTF. CDR3 in DNA: TGCGCCAGCAGGATAGGTACTTGGGGGGGGGGATCCTATGGCTACACCTTC. The rearrangement joins TRBV25-1 to TRBJ1-2; tentative D call: TRBD1 (5 bases). Germline V gene data show CDR1 as MGHDK and CDR2 as SYGVNS. The CDR3 totals 17 residues.

This clonotype came up many times. The chain employs TRBV6-6 and TRBJ1-1, with D perhaps TRBD1 (6 bases). V was clipped by 6 bases and J by 11 bases, with 13 bases between them. Germline CDR1 and CDR2: MNHNY and SVGAGI (reference sequence). This CDR3 is built from 11 residues. The CDR3 loop is CASSRGGHAFF. The CDR3 nucleotides are TGTGCCAGCAGCCGTGGGGGGCACGCTTTCTTT.

The J gene is TRBJ2-5, the V gene TRBV11-2, with 11 bases aligning to TRBD1. CDR3 size: 16 residues. Germline-derived CDR1 and CDR2 are SGHAT and FQNNGV. V trimming: 5 bases; J trimming: 4 bases; junction bases outside the gene matches: 9. The DNA for the CDR3 is TGTGCCAGCAGCCCCCGGGACAGGGGGAACCGAGAGACCCAGTACTTC. Protein sequence: CASSPRDRGNRETQYF.

Comment on this clonotype: The junction departs from germline at one end; a sequencing error may be responsible. The chain joins TRBV7-9 to TRBJ2-5; D perhaps matches TRBD2 (5 bases). The CDR3 length is 13 residues. Germline V gives CDR1 SEHNR, CDR2 FQNEAQ (reference sequence). In nucleotides, the CDR3 is TGTGCCAGCTCCAACGGAAACGGGGAGACCCGGTACTTC. Encoded protein: CASSNGNGETRYF.

This clonotype has a single count. CDR3 in amino acids: CASNGGGLGYGYTF. CDR3 sequence (DNA): TGTGCCAGCAACGGGGGTGGTCTTGGCTATGGCTACACCTTC. The chain joins TRBV2 to TRBJ1-2, with a weak D call TRBD1 (5 bases). CDR3 length equals 14 residues. Trimming cost V 7 bases and J 4 bases, with 16 bases left between them. Looked up from germline, CDR1 is SNHLY and CDR2 is FYNNEI. The full variable domain, rest sourced from reference TRBV2 and TRBJ1-2, is EPEVTQTPSHQVTQMGQEVILRCVPISNHLYFYWYRQILGQKVEFLVSFYNNEISEKSEIFDDQFSVERPDGSNFTLKIRSTKLEDSAMYFCASNGGGLGYGYTFGSGTRLTVV.

This clonotype came up a few times. The chain is built from TRBV20-1 and TRBJ2-7; unclear D gene. The CDR3 is 15 residues long. CDR1 DFQATT and CDR2 SNEGSKA come from the germline V gene (reference sequence). Trimming shortened V by 0 bases and J by 2 bases, and 14 bases separated the two germline ends. The CDR3 sequence is CSARDRSSSPYEQYF. CDR3 sequence (DNA): TGCAGTGCTAGAGATCGGTCGTCCAGTCCCTACGAGCAGTACTTC.

The chain uses TRBV4-3 and TRBJ2-7; TRBD2 matches 11 bases. The J segment lost 5 bases and the V segment lost 4 bases, leaving 4 bases of the junction unmatched. The CDR3 spans 14 residues. CDR1 and CDR2 (germline): LGHNA, YSLEER. CDR3 region: CASSPMGLADEQYF. CDR3 DNA: TGCGCCAGCAGCCCGATGGGACTAGCGGACGAGCAGTACTTC.

The V and J genes are TRBV11-1 and TRBJ1-6; 7 nucleotides line up with TRBD1. Germline V lookup: CDR1 SGHAT, CDR2 FQDESV (reference sequence). V dropped 1 base and J dropped 5; count of bases not matched to a gene: 5. This CDR3 has 16 residues. The CDR3 spells CASSLGTGQNNSPLHF. CDR3 sequence (DNA): TGTGCCAGCAGCTTAGGGACGGGACAGAATAATTCACCCCTCCACTTT.

The J gene is TRBJ1-4, the V gene TRBV20-1, with 9 bases matching TRBD1. The CDR3 consists of 13 residues. Germline lookup yields CDR1 DFQATT and CDR2 SNEGSKA (reference sequence). Germline trimming cut 8 bases from V and 8 bases from J; bases unmatched to any gene: 9. The CDR3 sequence: CSPAGQGVEKLFF. CDR3 DNA: TGCAGTCCGGCGGGACAGGGAGTAGAAAAACTGTTTTTT.

The V gene is TRBV20-1, the J gene TRBJ2-2; D possibly corresponds to TRBD2 (6 bases). Trimming left V 0 bases short and J 7 bases short, with 18 bases between. This CDR3 region has 16 residues. The V gene's germline CDR1 is DFQATT and CDR2 SNEGSKA (reference sequence). The CDR3 bases are TGCAGTGCTAGAGACTACCGGGAGCAATGGAACGGGGAGCTGTTTTTT. It codes for CSARDYREQWNGELFF.

This clonotype was picked up a small number of times. The chain uses TRBV29-1 and TRBJ2-3; tentative D call: TRBD2 (5 bases). V gave up 3 bases and J gave up 4 bases, with 23 bases separating them. Germline CDR1 reads SQVTM; CDR2 reads ANQGSEA. This CDR3 comprises 17 residues. This chain's CDR3 is CSVDHLRGPETPDTQYF. Written as DNA, the CDR3 is TGCAGCGTTGATCATTTGCGCGGGCCCGAGACGCCAGATACGCAGTATTTT.

This clonotype was detected a few times. The chain links TRBV25-1 to TRBJ2-5; D gene ambiguous. The germline V gene encodes CDR1 MGHDK and CDR2 SYGVNS. The CDR3 sequence is 11 residues long. V was shortened by 0 bases and J by 6 bases, with 2 bases between the two germline ends. The CDR3 here is CASSEYQTQYF. The CDR3 region has the DNA TGTGCCAGCAGTGAATATCAGACCCAGTACTTC. Using reference TRBV25-1 and TRBJ2-5 for the parts outside the CDR3, the full variable domain is EADIYQTPRYLVIGTGKKITLECSQTMGHDKMYWYQQDPGMELHLIHYSYGVNSTEKGDLSSESTVSRIRTEHFPLTLESARPSHTSQYLCASSEYQTQYFGPGTRLLVL.

This clonotype was observed many times. V and J are TRBV7-8 and TRBJ1-2; D ambiguous. CDR1 is SGHVS and CDR2 is FQNEAQ in the germline V gene. Between the trimmed V and J ends, which lost 3 bases and 1 base, there was a span of 6 bases. The length of the CDR3 is 13 residues. CDR3 residues: CASSFLRNYGYTF. CDR3 nucleotide sequence: TGTGCCAGCAGCTTTCTCCGTAACTATGGCTACACCTTC.

This clonotype has a count of ten or more. J is TRBJ1-4 and V is TRBV10-3; no reliable D call. CDR3 length equals 17 residues. Germline-derived CDR1 and CDR2 are ENHRY and SYGVKD. The V gene lost 0 bases and the J gene lost 1 base, with 12 bases spanning the gap. CDR3 loop: CAISESPGKGTNEKLFF. The CDR3 nucleotides read TGTGCCATCAGTGAGTCTCCGGGGAAAGGAACTAATGAAAAACTGTTTTTT.

The chain links TRBV7-8 to TRBJ1-5; 7 positions match TRBD1. Unmatched junction bases numbered 6, after V lost 2 bases and J lost 2 bases. The CDR3 is 16 amino acids. Per germline, CDR1 SGHVS and CDR2 FQNEAQ. In DNA, the CDR3 is TGTGCCAGCAGCTTATCGGCAGGGACAGGCAATCAGCCCCAGCATTTT. The encoded protein is CASSLSAGTGNQPQHF.

This clonotype was picked up many times. The J gene is TRBJ1-4, the V gene TRBV25-1; 8 nucleotides match TRBD1. V trimming: 1 base; J trimming: 5 bases; junction bases outside the gene matches: 9. The CDR3 sequence is 17 residues long. CDR1 is MGHDK and CDR2 is SYGVNS in the germline V gene. CDR3 residues: CASSESGRGHRNEKLFF. CDR3 DNA: TGTGCCAGCAGTGAATCTGGCAGGGGGCACAGGAATGAAAAACTGTTTTTT.

Details on this clonotype: With a much larger clone just one base away, this may be a read error. CDR3 residues: CASSLEFYNTEAFF. CDR3 sequence (DNA): TGTGCCAGCAGCCTCGAGTTTTACAACACTGAAGCTTTCTTT. This chain connects TRBV25-1 to TRBJ1-1; D is unclear. There are 14 residues in the CDR3. Deletions cut 6 bases from V and 2 bases from J, with 13 bases between. Looked up from germline, CDR1 is MGHDK and CDR2 is SYGVNS.